Each of the 20 T cell receptor beta chains below was sequenced from the same sample in a study of blood T cells in healthy people across ages. Alongside a J-beta primer mix, a sample-barcoded 5' primer served in a second PCR lasting about 7 to 12 cycles. TCRdb independently ran MiXCR on the 5' RACE reads; one entry per CDR3 protein. The sample yields nearly 800,000 distinct CDR3 sequences, 56% seen once. Sequences were obtained from blood. These receptors originate from a man aged 35-49 years in good health.

The chain recombines TRBV29-1 with TRBJ1-1; D possibly corresponds to TRBD1 (5 bases). Trimming took off 7 bases at V and 5 bases at J, with 5 bases between the two ends. This CDR3 spans 9 amino acids. Germline CDR1 reads SQVTM; CDR2 reads ANQGSEA. The CDR3 loop is CSAGTEAFF. The CDR3 DNA is TGCAGCGCAGGGACTGAAGCTTTCTTT.

This chain connects TRBV11-2 to TRBJ2-1, with D possibly being TRBD1 (6 bases). With the DNA end fitting TRBJ2-7 better, the J assignment may be wrong. From germline, CDR1 is SGHAT and CDR2 FQNNGV. The CDR3 runs to 13 residues. In nucleotides, the CDR3 is TGTGCCAGCAGGCAGGGGTCCTACAATGAGCAGTACTTC. Residues: CASRQGSYNEQYF.

This clonotype was found a few times. The chain recombines TRBV5-1 with TRBJ2-5, with 9 bases matching TRBD2. Germline-derived CDR1 and CDR2 are SGHRS and YFSETQ. J lost 5 bases, V lost 5 bases, and 10 bases had no gene match. CDR3 length equals 15 residues. The CDR3 DNA follows: TGCGCCAGCAGACCCAGAGCGGGAGGTGGCGAGACCCAGTACTTC. Protein: CASRPRAGGGETQYF.

This clonotype was found many times. This chain joins TRBV11-3 and TRBJ2-3; the D gene is possibly TRBD2 (5 bases). Trimming left V 6 bases short and J 0 bases short, with 10 bases between. The CDR3 totals 14 residues. Germline CDR1 reads SGHNT; CDR2 reads YENEEA. In nucleotides, the CDR3 is TGTGCCAGCAGTCCGCGGACTAGCACAGATACGCAGTATTTT. Amino acid sequence: CASSPRTSTDTQYF.

V and J are TRBV10-3 and TRBJ2-5, with 9 bases identical to TRBD1. J was trimmed by 2 bases and V by 4 bases; bases with no gene match: 5. The CDR3 covers 15 residues. Germline V lookup: CDR1 ENHRY, CDR2 SYGVKD. CDR3 sequence: CAISGSTGGQETQYF. CDR3 bases: TGTGCCATCAGTGGGTCGACAGGGGGACAAGAGACCCAGTACTTC.

The V and J genes are TRBV27 and TRBJ1-2; 7 nucleotides match TRBD1. Germline CDR1 and CDR2: MNHEY and SMNVEV (reference sequence). The CDR3 consists of 13 residues. V lost 5 bases, J lost 9 bases, and 9 bases stayed unmatched. The CDR3 DNA is TGTGCCAGCAGTAACAGGGGTCTGGGTCGCTACACCTTC. Translation gives CASSNRGLGRYTF.

The chain combines TRBV27 with TRBJ2-3, with TRBD1 matching over 7 bases. The CDR3 covers 17 residues. Germline CDR1 and CDR2: MNHEY and SMNVEV (reference sequence). J gave up 5 bases and V 3 bases, and 14 bases lay outside the gene matches. The CDR3 loop reads CASSFGSHRGWGDTQYF. CDR3 sequence (DNA): TGTGCCAGCAGTTTTGGGTCGCACAGGGGTTGGGGAGATACGCAGTATTTT.

V usage is TRBV5-1 and J usage is TRBJ1-5; 10 bases agree with TRBD1. From germline, CDR1 is SGHRS and CDR2 YFSETQ. This CDR3 comprises 17 residues. Losses at the gene ends were 4 bases for V and 0 bases for J; bases not matched to a gene: 7. CDR3 nucleotides: TGCGCCAGCAGCCCGCGGGACAGGGGCTATAGCAATCAGCCCCAGCATTTT. This translates into CASSPRDRGYSNQPQHF.

The chain couples TRBV29-1 to TRBJ1-5, with 11 bases aligning to TRBD1. V shed 4 bases, J shed 3 bases, and the junction held 2 bases outside the gene matches. Germline-derived CDR1 and CDR2 are SQVTM and ANQGSEA. The CDR3 has 14 amino acids. The CDR3 sequence: CSVGTGGINQPQHF. The CDR3 region has the DNA TGCAGCGTTGGGACAGGGGGCATCAATCAGCCCCAGCATTTT. Drawing the rest from reference TRBV29-1 and TRBJ1-5, the complete variable domain is SAVISQKPSRDICQRGTSLTIQCQVDSQVTMMFWYRQQPGQSLTLIATANQGSEATYESGFVIDKFPISRPNLTFSTLTVSNMSPEDSSIYLCSVGTGGINQPQHFGDGTRLSIL.

A few counts support this clonotype. The chain links TRBV29-1 to TRBJ1-2; the D is unclear. Germline V CDR1 and CDR2: SQVTM, ANQGSEA. V was shortened by 7 bases and J by 5 bases, with 17 bases between the two germline ends. The CDR3 spans 13 residues. This chain's CDR3 is CSASTRTLYGYTF. As DNA, the CDR3 is TGCAGCGCCTCAACTCGGACCCTATATGGCTACACCTTC.

The chain carries TRBV10-3 and TRBJ2-5, with D perhaps TRBD2 (6 bases). Trimming removed 4 bases from V and 4 bases from J, with 13 bases in between. This CDR3 is 14 amino acids long. Germline V gene lookup returns CDR1 ENHRY and CDR2 SYGVKD. The CDR3 bases are TGTGCCATCAGTGCTGAGCGGGTGGGAGAGACCCAGTACTTC. This encodes CAISAERVGETQYF.

The chain uses TRBV3-1 and TRBJ2-7, with TRBD2 matching 7 bases. The CDR3 contains 12 residues. Trimming cost V 2 bases and J 6 bases; bases outside gene matches: 1. Germline CDR1 reads LGHDT; CDR2 reads YNNKEL (reference sequence). The CDR3 DNA sequence: TGTGCCAGCAGCCAAACGGGAGGCGAGCAGTACTTC. This codes for CASSQTGGEQYF.

This clonotype was observed a few times. The chain couples TRBV7-2 to TRBJ2-4; possibly TRBD2 for D (6 bases). The CDR3 sequence is 17 residues long. The germline V gene has CDR1 SGHTA and CDR2 FQGNSA. The V end was cut by 1 base, the J end by 1 base, with 14 bases between. CDR3 in DNA: TGTGCCAGCAGCTTAGTAGTTAGCGGATCTGCCAAAAACATTCAGTACTTC. It codes for CASSLVVSGSAKNIQYF.

This clonotype is a singleton in its sample. The J gene is TRBJ2-1, the V gene TRBV25-1; 9 bases align to TRBD2. CDR3 length: 13 residues. Germline V lookup: CDR1 MGHDK, CDR2 SYGVNS. Unmatched junction bases numbered 6, after V lost 1 base and J lost 14 bases. DNA for the CDR3: TGTGCCAGCAGTGAATCAAAGCGGGAGGAGAAGTTCTTC. Translating gives CASSESKREEKFF.

The chain carries TRBV18 and TRBJ1-5; D is ambiguous. The V end was cut by 3 bases, the J end by 7 bases, with 16 bases between. The CDR3 runs 15 residues. Germline CDR1 reads KGHSH; CDR2 reads LQKENI. The CDR3, as DNA: TGTGCCAGCTCACCGGTAGGGCCCCCGGGGCAGCCCCAGCATTTT. Its protein product is CASSPVGPPGQPQHF.

This chain's CDR3 is CATSRDVQDYVISEQYF. CDR3 DNA: TGTGCCACCAGCAGAGATGTACAGGACTACGTTATTTCGGAGCAGTACTTC. The chain recombines TRBV15 with TRBJ2-7, with D possibly TRBD2 on 6 matching bases. V was cut by 0 bases and J by 7 bases, with 22 bases left in between. This CDR3 has 17 amino acids. Germline V CDR1 and CDR2: LNHNV, YYDKDF (reference sequence).

The chain employs TRBV2 and TRBJ2-3; D gene uncertain. The CDR3 runs to 14 residues. Germline CDR1 and CDR2: SNHLY and FYNNEI. V lost 5 bases and J 2 bases, leaving 11 bases between the germline ends. In DNA form, the CDR3 reads TGTGCCAGCAGTTGGAACCGCTACACAGATACGCAGTATTTT. This codes for CASSWNRYTDTQYF.

This clonotype was recorded a few times. The J gene is TRBJ2-3, the V gene TRBV28; tentatively, D is TRBD1 (6 bases). Germline V gene sequence: CDR1 MDHEN, CDR2 SYDVKM. With 5 bases removed from V and 1 base from J, the gap between germline ends came to 7 bases. CDR3 length: 13 amino acids. CDR3 nucleotide sequence: TGTGCCAGCAGTAACAGGGGCACAGATACGCAGTATTTT. It is translated as CASSNRGTDTQYF.

The chain recombines TRBV7-3 with TRBJ2-3; D is possibly TRBD1 or TRBD2 (6 bases each). This CDR3 has 14 residues. The germline gives CDR1 SGHTA, CDR2 FQGTGA. The ends were cut back, 3 bases at V and 2 bases at J, with 9 bases in the middle. Here the CDR3 DNA reads TGTGCCAGCAGCTTTTGGGGGGCCACAGATACGCAGTATTTT. Amino acids: CASSFWGATDTQYF.

As regards this clonotype: A much larger clone differs from this one at a single base, so this may be a read error. This chain connects TRBV6-2 or TRBV6-3 to TRBJ2-6; D may be TRBD1 (6 bases). This CDR3 region has 15 residues. The germline gives CDR1 MNHEY, CDR2 SVGEGT. CDR3 DNA sequence: TGTGCCGGCAGTCCACAGGGAACTGGGGCCAACGTCCTGACTTTC. It translates to CAGSPQGTGANVLTF.